These T cell receptor beta chains were read from a single sample in a study of beta chain features in type 1 diabetes. The table came from immunoSEQ multiplex PCR; TCRdb's copy has only in-frame clones and leaves some out. The table records under 450,000 clones, approximately 13% of them present only once. The specimen sequenced was naive CD4+ T cells from blood. The receptors shown here come from a young man in good health. Both conserved end residues are part of each CDR3. Fields, in order: CDR3 DNA, CDR3 protein, J gene, D gene, V gene, clone size. The D gene is left open where the match is weak. Some rows have no size entry. The others give once, few or many, or a class for an expanded clone.

TGTGCCAGCAGCTTGAGTCCAGTGGCCTACGAGCAGTACTTC CASSLSPVAYEQYF TRBJ2-7 . TRBV7-8 few
TGTGCCAGCAGCCCCCCCGGCGGGAAATCGTTCTTC CASSPPGGKSFF TRBJ2-1 . TRBV7-2 few
TGTGCCAGCAGAAGTGACCCATGGGCGGAAAAACTGTTTTTT CASRSDPWAEKLFF TRBJ1-4 . TRBV5-4 .
TGTGCCAGTTTGCTGAGGGGGACGGAGTACAATGAGCAGTTCTTC CASLLRGTEYNEQFF TRBJ2-1 . TRBV2 .
TGTGCCAGCAGTTTAGTAGGGCGAGGGGCCCGGGAGCTGTTTTTT CASSLVGRGARELFF TRBJ2-2 . TRBV27 few
TGTGCCAGCAGCCAAACCATGGACAGGGCGGATGTCACCGGGGAGCTGTTTTTT CASSQTMDRADVTGELFF TRBJ2-2 TRBD1 TRBV4-2 few
TGTGCCAGCAGCGGAAGAGCGGGGCACACAGATACGCAGTATTTT CASSGRAGHTDTQYF TRBJ2-3 TRBD2 TRBV27 .
TGTGCCAGCGGAGACCCCGGCCTCCAGACCCAGTACTTC CASGDPGLQTQYF TRBJ2-5 . TRBV9 few
TGTGCCAGCAGCTTGGGACTGGCCTACAATGAGCAGTTCTTC CASSLGLAYNEQFF TRBJ2-1 . TRBV7-6 few
TGTGCCAGCAGCCTAGCGGGACAGGGGGCTGGGGACACCATATATTTT CASSLAGQGAGDTIYF TRBJ1-3 TRBD1 TRBV7-2 few
TGTGCCAGCAGCCCCCGGGACAGAGATATGAACACTGAAGCTTTCTTT CASSPRDRDMNTEAFF TRBJ1-1 TRBD1 TRBV4-2 .
TGTGCCAGCAGTGATAATGTCTACAATGAGCAGTTCTTC CASSDNVYNEQFF TRBJ2-1 . TRBV25-1 .
TGTGCCGGCCTTGGGGGGGATACGCAGTATTTT CAGLGGDTQYF TRBJ2-3 . TRBV7-2 few
TGCGCCAGCAGCCAGGCTCCCTCTAGCGGGAGCATGATAAACATTCAGTACTTC CASSQAPSSGSMINIQYF TRBJ2-4 TRBD2 TRBV4-3 .
TGTGCCAGCAGACTAGGACAGCTCACCGGGGAGCTGTTTTTT CASRLGQLTGELFF TRBJ2-2 . TRBV7-2 .
TGTGCCTGGAGACAAAAAGGTGGTAAAGAGACCCAGTACTTC CAWRQKGGKETQYF TRBJ2-5 . TRBV30 .
TGCGCCAGCAGCCAAGATCCGAGACAGCGATACTACGAGCAGTACTTC CASSQDPRQRYYEQYF TRBJ2-7 . TRBV4-3 .
TGTGCCAGCAGTCCCGACAGGTGGAATGAAAAACTGTTTTTT CASSPDRWNEKLFF TRBJ1-4 . TRBV7-3 .
TGTGCCAGCAGGATGAGCTCTGGGGCCAACGTCCTGACTTTC CASRMSSGANVLTF TRBJ2-6 . TRBV6-5 .
TGTGCCAGCAGCTTAACAGAAAGCTCCTACAATGAGCAGTTCTTC CASSLTESSYNEQFF TRBJ2-1 . TRBV11-2 few
TGTGCCAGCAGCCAACAGGGACAGGGCACAGATACGCAGTATTTT CASSQQGQGTDTQYF TRBJ2-3 TRBD1 TRBV7-2 .
TGCAGCGCGGCAGGGACGTCCTACAATGAGCAGTTCTTC CSAAGTSYNEQFF TRBJ2-1 . TRBV29-1 .
TGTGCCAGCAGCCCGGGACAGGGCCGCTCCTACGAGCAGTACTTC CASSPGQGRSYEQYF TRBJ2-7 TRBD1 TRBV7-2 .
TGTGCCTGGAGTCCGTTAGGGAATAGCAATCAGCCCCAGCATTTT CAWSPLGNSNQPQHF TRBJ1-5 . TRBV30 .
TGTGCCAGTAGTATACAGGGCACAGATACGCAGTATTTT CASSIQGTDTQYF TRBJ2-3 . TRBV19 .
TGTGCCTCGAACGAGGCCGGGGAGCTGTTTTTT CASNEAGELFF TRBJ2-2 . TRBV19 .
TGTGCCAGCAGCTCCAGGGGTCTTGAGTTCTTC CASSSRGLEFF TRBJ2-1 . TRBV7-2 .
TGTGCCAGCAGTGGCTCTTCCACAGATACGCAGTATTTT CASSGSSTDTQYF TRBJ2-3 . TRBV7-9 .
TGCAGCGTTCAACAGGGGGCCTATGGCTACACCTTC CSVQQGAYGYTF TRBJ1-2 TRBD1 TRBV29-1 few
TGTGCCAGCAGCTTAAAAAGACAAGAGACCCAGTACTTC CASSLKRQETQYF TRBJ2-5 . TRBV5-4 few
TGTGCCAGCAGCCCTTTCGGGTATGCTACAGGGAATGATGGCTACACCTTC CASSPFGYATGNDGYTF TRBJ1-2 . TRBV7-2 .
TGCGCCAGCAGCCAAGATTGGGGGCAGGGGAATTTCCAGCCCCAGCATTTT CASSQDWGQGNFQPQHF TRBJ1-5 . TRBV4-3 .
TGTGCCTGGAGTGTAGGCGAGACCCAGTACTTC CAWSVGETQYF TRBJ2-5 . TRBV30 few
TGTGCCAGCAGCTTAGCAGGATCCAATGAGCAGTTCTTC CASSLAGSNEQFF TRBJ2-1 . TRBV7-9 few
TGTGCCAGCAGTGAAACGCGGGGGGATACCTCACAGCAGTTCTTC CASSETRGDTSQQFF TRBJ2-1 TRBD2 TRBV25-1 few
TGTGCCAGCTCACCAGGCGGGAGTATCGGCCAAGAGCAGTTCTTC CASSPGGSIGQEQFF TRBJ2-1 TRBD2 TRBV18 few
TGTGCCAGCAGTTACGAGGGGAGAGGCTACACCTTC CASSYEGRGYTF TRBJ1-2 . TRBV6-5 .
TGTGCCAGTAATAAGCAAAATCAGCCCCAGCATTTT CASNKQNQPQHF TRBJ1-5 . TRBV19 few
TGTGCCAGCCACGGGGACTCCGTCGGGACCCAGTACTTC CASHGDSVGTQYF TRBJ2-5 . TRBV2 few
TGTGCCAGCAGGGGACCTGATGAAAAACTGTTTTTT CASRGPDEKLFF TRBJ1-4 . TRBV9 .
TGTGCCAGCAGCGTTATTTCGGCAGCCGAGACTAACTATGGCTACACCTTC CASSVISAAETNYGYTF TRBJ1-2 . TRBV9 .
TGTGCCAGCAGTGTACGACTAACGAACACCGGGGAGCTGTTTTTT CASSVRLTNTGELFF TRBJ2-2 . TRBV2 few
TGTGCCAGCAGTTTATACCGCCTGACTAGCGGGTCCGCAGGTACGCAGTATTTT CASSLYRLTSGSAGTQYF TRBJ2-3 TRBD2 TRBV27 few
TGTGCCATCACGGGCTCGGGAAATGGCTACACCTTC CAITGSGNGYTF TRBJ1-2 . TRBV10-3 .
TGTGCCAGCAGCGTAGAGACTGACGGCTATGGCTACACCTTC CASSVETDGYGYTF TRBJ1-2 . TRBV9 .
TGTGCCAGCAGTCCGGCCGGGACAAGGTACACTGAAGCTTTCTTT CASSPAGTRYTEAFF TRBJ1-1 . TRBV27 few
TGCGCCAGCAGCCAGGGGGTTGACACAGATACGCAGTATTTT CASSQGVDTDTQYF TRBJ2-3 . TRBV4-1 .
TGTGCCAGCAGCCAAGAAGTAGCGAACACCGGGGAGCTGTTTTTT CASSQEVANTGELFF TRBJ2-2 . TRBV4-2 few
TGTGCCAGCAGCCCCACAGTTGGGAATTCACCCCTCCACTTT CASSPTVGNSPLHF TRBJ1-6 . TRBV12-1 few
TGTGCCAGCAGCCAAAGGGCACTCACAGATACGCAGTATTTT CASSQRALTDTQYF TRBJ2-3 . TRBV5-4 .